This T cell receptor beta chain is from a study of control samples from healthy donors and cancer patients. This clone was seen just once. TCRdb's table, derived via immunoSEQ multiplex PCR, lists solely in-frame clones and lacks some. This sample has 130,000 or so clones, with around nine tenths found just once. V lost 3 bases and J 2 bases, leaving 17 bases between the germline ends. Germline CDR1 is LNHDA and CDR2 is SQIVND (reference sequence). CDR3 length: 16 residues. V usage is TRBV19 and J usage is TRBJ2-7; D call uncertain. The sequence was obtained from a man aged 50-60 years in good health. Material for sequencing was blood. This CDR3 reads CASSIGAADFAYEQYF. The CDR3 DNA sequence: TGTGCCAGTAGTATCGGAGCAGCCGATTTCGCCTACGAGCAGTACTTC. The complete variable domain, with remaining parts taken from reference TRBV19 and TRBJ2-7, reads DGGITQSPKYLFRKEGQNVTLSCEQNLNHDAMYWYRQDPGQGLRLIYYSQIVNDFQKGDIAEGYSVSREKKESFPLTVTSAQKNPTAFYLCASSIGAADFAYEQYFGPGTRLTVT.